This record covers a single TCR beta chain. Patients at the Seattle site were enrolled during active infection and followed longitudinally. The CDR3 totals 13 residues. Deletions cut 6 bases from V and 7 bases from J, with 13 bases between. CDR1 is ENHRY and CDR2 is SYGVKD in the germline V gene. This entry belongs to a study of blood T cell repertoires in COVID-19. Study overall: COVID-19 samples, acute and convalescent, were from the United States, Italy and Spain.

Original analysis: Amplification of reference gene primers provided the estimated nucleated cell counts. Using immunoSEQ multiplex PCR, the repertoire was profiled, and TCRdb retains in-frame clones only, with some absent. Clonal size and the V and J genes are those of that table, whereas D and trimming came from the DNA. The profile covers about 97,000 clones, with roughly 90% appearing a single time and roughly 2.1% taken by the ten largest. Sequenced sample: peripheral blood. The sequence derives from a woman in her forties or fifties with COVID-19, enrolled during active disease. The chain combines TRBV10-3 with TRBJ1-5, with D possibly matching TRBD1 (5 bases). CDR3 nucleotide sequence: TGTGCCATCAGCGGGGGGACGGAACAGCCCCAGCATTTT. Residues: CAISGGTEQPQHF.